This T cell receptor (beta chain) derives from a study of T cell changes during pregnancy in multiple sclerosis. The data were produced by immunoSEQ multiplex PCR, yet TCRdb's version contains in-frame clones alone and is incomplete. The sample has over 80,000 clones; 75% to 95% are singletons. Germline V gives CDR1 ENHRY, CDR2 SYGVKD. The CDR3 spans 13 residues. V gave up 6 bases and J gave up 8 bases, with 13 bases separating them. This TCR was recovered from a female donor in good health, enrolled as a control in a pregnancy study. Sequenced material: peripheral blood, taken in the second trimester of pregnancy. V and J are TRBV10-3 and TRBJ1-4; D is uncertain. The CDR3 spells CAISRGLREKLFF. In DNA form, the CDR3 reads TGTGCCATCAGCCGAGGATTGCGGGAAAAACTGTTTTTT.